These 24 T cell receptor beta chains came from one sample sequenced in a study of beta chain features in type 1 diabetes. Sequenced material consisted of expressed TCRB transcripts (all of the isolated RNA was reverse transcribed). The protocol was immunoSEQ multiplex PCR, while the TCRdb copy is restricted to in-frame clones and leaves out a portion. The sample has hundreds of thousands of clones, approximately 28% seen once. Sequencing used naive CD4+ T cells from blood. These receptors all come from a man aged 18 to 35 in good health.

This clone was recorded only once. J is TRBJ2-7 and V is TRBV19; D is possibly TRBD2 (5 bases). CDR3 size: 15 residues. Germline assignment: CDR1 LNHDA and CDR2 SQIVND (reference sequence). With 3 bases removed from V and 1 base from J, the gap between germline ends came to 13 bases. Here the CDR3 reads CASSMYSGSSYEQYF. As DNA, the CDR3 is TGTGCCAGTAGTATGTATTCGGGGAGTTCCTACGAGCAGTACTTC.

The chain joins TRBV7-2 to TRBJ2-7, with TRBD2 identical over 11 bases. CDR3 length: 17 amino acids. Germline V gene lookup returns CDR1 SGHTA and CDR2 FQGNSA. V dropped 0 bases and J dropped 4; count of bases not matched to a gene: 8. CDR3 region: CASSLAALAGEAYEQYF. Here the CDR3 DNA reads TGTGCCAGCAGCTTAGCTGCACTAGCGGGAGAGGCGTACGAGCAGTACTTC.

The rearrangement uses TRBV10-3 and TRBJ2-5, with 10 bases matching TRBD2. In germline, CDR1 is ENHRY, CDR2 SYGVKD. The CDR3 totals 14 residues. J was trimmed by 2 bases and V by 8 bases; bases with no gene match: 5. CDR3 coding DNA: TGTGCCATCTCTCTAGCGGGAGTTCAAGAGACCCAGTACTTC. Its translation: CAISLAGVQETQYF.

This chain connects TRBV6-1 to TRBJ2-4; D is unclear. Germline values: CDR1 MNHNS, CDR2 SASEGT. V dropped 2 bases and J dropped 8 bases, with 13 bases sitting between them. The CDR3 length is 14 residues. As DNA, the CDR3 is TGTGCCAGCAGTGAATCCGGCCCCATGGACATTCAGTACTTC. This sequence encodes CASSESGPMDIQYF.

This clone was counted a few times. The chain couples TRBV10-3 to TRBJ2-5, with 11 bases matching TRBD2. Germline CDR1 is ENHRY and CDR2 is SYGVKD. Trimming cost V 6 bases and J 1 base; bases outside gene matches: 4. The CDR3 has 15 amino acids. The CDR3: CAISWTSGLQETQYF. In DNA form, the CDR3 reads TGTGCCATCAGCTGGACTAGCGGGCTCCAAGAGACCCAGTACTTC.

This clone was found a few times. The CDR3 DNA reads as TGTGCCAGTAGTGTCCAGGGGGTCGGGGAGCTGTTTTTT. Translated, it gives CASSVQGVGELFF. The rearrangement joins TRBV19 to TRBJ2-2; 7 nucleotides match TRBD1. Germline CDR1 is LNHDA and CDR2 is SQIVND (reference sequence). V was clipped by 5 bases and J by 7 bases; unmatched bases: 4. The CDR3 has 13 residues.

This clone was counted only a few times. The V and J genes are TRBV30 and TRBJ1-5; 9 bases map to TRBD1. CDR3 length equals 13 residues. V shed 5 bases, J shed 6 bases, and the junction held 5 bases outside the gene matches. CDR1 is GTSNPN and CDR2 is SVGIG in the germline V gene (reference sequence). CDR3 loop: CAWAGTGIQPQHF. The CDR3 DNA reads TGTGCCTGGGCCGGGACAGGGATTCAGCCCCAGCATTTT. The whole variable domain, remainder taken from reference TRBV30 and TRBJ1-5, is SQTIHQWPATLVQPVGSPLSLECTVEGTSNPNLYWYRQAAGRGLQLLFYSVGIGQISSEVPQNLSASRPQDRQFILSSKKLLLSDSGFYLCAWAGTGIQPQHFGDGTRLSIL.

The J gene is TRBJ2-7, the V gene TRBV7-2; maybe TRBD2 (6 bases). V gave up 4 bases and J gave up 4 bases, with 11 bases separating them. Germline V gives CDR1 SGHTA, CDR2 FQGNSA. The CDR3 runs 13 residues. The CDR3 DNA reads TGTGCCAGCAGCTCCCCGACTAGTTACGAGCAGTACTTC. Protein sequence: CASSSPTSYEQYF.

The rearrangement joins TRBV27 to TRBJ2-6; weak D call: TRBD1 (5 bases). V was trimmed by 7 bases and J by 2 bases, leaving 12 bases between them. The germline V gene has CDR1 MNHEY and CDR2 SMNVEV (reference sequence). This CDR3 is built from 15 residues. The CDR3 coding sequence is TGTGCCAGCACGACAGCACGGGCTGGGGCCAACGTCCTGACTTTC. It codes for CASTTARAGANVLTF.

The gene calls are TRBV9 and TRBJ2-7, with D possibly called TRBD1 or TRBD2 (5 bases each). In germline, CDR1 is SGDLS, CDR2 YYNGEE. V lost 2 bases, J lost 2 bases, and 14 bases lay in between. The CDR3 extends over 15 amino acids. The DNA for the CDR3 is TGTGCCAGCAGCGTGGACCCGGGACCGGCCTACGAGCAGTACTTC. Translating it yields CASSVDPGPAYEQYF.

The chain couples TRBV6-6 to TRBJ2-1; 11 positions agree with TRBD2. Germline values: CDR1 MNHNY, CDR2 SVGAGI (reference sequence). This CDR3 region has 16 residues. V gave up 7 bases and J gave up 6 bases; unmatched junction bases: 11. The CDR3 region has the DNA TGTGCCAGCACACTAGCGGGAGTTGGGAGTCGCAATGAGCAGTTCTTC. Its protein product is CASTLAGVGSRNEQFF.

This chain connects TRBV29-1 to TRBJ1-1; weak D call: TRBD1 (5 bases). CDR3 length equals 14 residues. V dropped 4 bases and J dropped 4 bases, with 16 bases sitting between them. CDR1 SQVTM and CDR2 ANQGSEA come from the germline V gene. In DNA form, the CDR3 reads TGCAGCGTTGGCCTTGCTGGGGCAGTCACTGAAGCTTTCTTT. Translated: CSVGLAGAVTEAFF.

The V gene is TRBV5-1, the J gene TRBJ2-3, with 14 bases that match TRBD2. This CDR3 has 16 residues. Germline CDR1 SGHRS, CDR2 YFSETQ. V trimming: 5 bases; J trimming: 5 bases; junction bases outside the gene matches: 7. The CDR3: CASRMGLAGVGDTQYF. The CDR3 region has the DNA TGCGCCAGCAGAATGGGACTAGCGGGAGTTGGAGATACGCAGTATTTT. Filled out from reference TRBV5-1 and TRBJ2-3, the complete variable domain reads KAGVTQTPRYLIKTRGQQVTLSCSPISGHRSVSWYQQTPGQGLQFLFEYFSETQRNKGNFPGRFSGRQFSNSRSEMNVSTLELGDSALYLCASRMGLAGVGDTQYFGPGTRLTVL.

This clone was counted a few times. This sequence joins TRBV7-3 and TRBJ2-1; D perhaps matches TRBD1 (5 bases). The CDR3 is 15 residues long. V lost 3 bases, J lost 1 base, and 10 bases lay in between. Per germline, CDR1 SGHTA and CDR2 FQGTGA. CDR3 residues: CASSFDSRSYNEQFF. The DNA for the CDR3 is TGTGCCAGCAGCTTTGACAGCCGTTCCTACAATGAGCAGTTCTTC.

In the case of this clone: One end of the junction fails to match germline, which may point to a read error. The J gene is TRBJ2-4, the V gene TRBV2; 10 bases match TRBD2. The CDR3 consists of 15 residues. In germline, CDR1 is SNHLY, CDR2 FYNNEI. CDR3 sequence: CASGEREGAKNIQYF. In DNA, the CDR3 is TGTGCCAGCGGTGAGCGGGAGGGGGCCAAGAACATTCAGTACTTC.

This chain uses TRBV15 with TRBJ2-3, with TRBD2 matching over 9 bases. Germline V gene lookup returns CDR1 LNHNV and CDR2 YYDKDF (reference sequence). With 8 bases clipped from V and 1 base from J, the junction kept 1 base outside the gene matches. The CDR3 has 13 residues. The CDR3: CATVAGGTDTQYF. DNA for the CDR3: TGTGCCACCGTAGCGGGGGGCACAGATACGCAGTATTTT.

The V gene is TRBV12-5, the J gene TRBJ2-5, with D unclear. This CDR3 has 13 residues. The ends were cut back, 0 bases at V and 4 bases at J, with 6 bases in the middle. Germline V gene data show CDR1 as LGHNT and CDR2 as FRNRAP. CDR3 sequence (DNA): TGTGCTAGTGGTTTGGTACTTGGAGAGACCCAGTACTTC. Its translation is CASGLVLGETQYF.

This clone showed up just a few times. Other DNA sequences within the sample encode an identical CDR3. The chain joins TRBV5-1 to TRBJ2-7, with 11 positions matching TRBD2. The CDR3 totals 14 residues. The germline V gene encodes CDR1 SGHRS and CDR2 YFSETQ. With V trimmed by 4 bases and J by 3 bases, 3 bases remained unmatched. The CDR3 is CASSPGTSGYEQYF. The DNA of the CDR3 is TGCGCCAGCAGCCCCGGGACTAGCGGCTACGAGCAGTACTTC.

The J gene is TRBJ2-7, the V gene TRBV28; D not certain. V gave up 2 bases and J gave up 3 bases, with 5 bases separating them. The CDR3 sequence is 12 residues long. CDR1 is MDHEN, CDR2 SYDVKM, per germline. The CDR3 loop is CASSLAIYEQYF. DNA of the CDR3: TGTGCCAGCAGTTTAGCGATCTACGAGCAGTACTTC.

There are a few counts of this clone. The chain is built from TRBV28 and TRBJ2-7; no definite D call. The CDR3 sequence is 12 residues long. The germline CDR1 and CDR2 sequences are MDHEN and SYDVKM. Trimming removed 5 bases from V and 3 bases from J, with 8 bases in between. DNA of the CDR3: TGTGCCAGCAGTACCCAGATCTACGAGCAGTACTTC. It translates to CASSTQIYEQYF.

The rearrangement links TRBV5-4 to TRBJ2-6, with a possible D match to TRBD1 (5 bases). Per the germline V gene, CDR1 is SGHNT and CDR2 is YYREEE (reference sequence). V lost 2 bases, J lost 0 bases, and 12 bases lay in between. This CDR3 is built from 17 residues. Written as DNA, the CDR3 is TGTGCCAGCAGCTTTGTCAGGGCTAGCTCTGGGGCCAACGTCCTGACTTTC. Its translation is CASSFVRASSGANVLTF.

V gene TRBV5-4 combines with J gene TRBJ2-5; maybe TRBD1 (5 bases). CDR1 and CDR2 (germline): SGHNT, YYREEE (reference sequence). CDR3 length equals 13 residues. Between the trimmed V and J ends, which lost 0 bases and 4 bases, there was a span of 7 bases. The CDR3 here is CASSLGQGETQYF. The CDR3 DNA reads as TGTGCCAGCAGCTTGGGCCAGGGAGAGACCCAGTACTTC. The full variable domain, in which reference TRBV5-4 and TRBJ2-5 provide the parts outside the CDR3, is ETGVTQSPTHLIKTRGQQVTLRCSSQSGHNTVSWYQQALGQGPQFIFQYYREEENGRGNFPPRFSGLQFPNYSSELNVNALELDDSALYLCASSLGQGETQYFGPGTRLLVL.

This clone was observed a few times. V usage is TRBV5-1 and J usage is TRBJ2-5; D call uncertain. V was pared by 3 bases and J by 5 bases, with 11 bases between. CDR1 and CDR2 from the germline V gene are SGHRS and YFSETQ. The CDR3 spans 13 residues. CDR3 sequence reads: CASSSSPGETQYF. The CDR3 nucleotides read TGCGCCAGCAGCTCAAGCCCCGGGGAGACCCAGTACTTC.

This clone was seen only a few times. This chain links TRBV11-2 with TRBJ2-1; TRBD1 is a possible D gene (6 bases). Germline CDR1 is SGHAT and CDR2 is FQNNGV. The CDR3 covers 13 residues. The V and J ends lost 4 bases and 11 bases respectively, with 15 bases between them. CDR3 amino acids: CASSWSPGAKQFF. The CDR3 DNA reads TGTGCCAGCAGCTGGTCGCCAGGGGCTAAGCAGTTCTTC. The whole variable domain, remainder taken from reference TRBV11-2 and TRBJ2-1, is EAGVAQSPRYKIIEKRQSVAFWCNPISGHATLYWYQQILGQGPKLLIQFQNNGVVDDSQLPKDRFSAERLKGVDSTLKIQPAKLEDSAVYLCASSWSPGAKQFFGPGTRLTVL.